The 25 T cell receptor beta chains in this list originate from one sample, sequenced in a study of blood T cell repertoires in COVID-19. The method was immunoSEQ multiplex PCR; TCRdb's version includes in-frame clones alone and lacks a portion of them. The sample shows 46,000 or so clones, approximately 85% of them seen only once. Sequencing was carried out using peripheral blood. All receptors come from a woman older than 75 with COVID-19, enrolled during active disease.

The chain combines TRBV27 with TRBJ2-7; possibly TRBD1 for D (6 bases). Trimming left V 0 bases short and J 0 bases short, with 15 bases between. Germline V gene data show CDR1 as MNHEY and CDR2 as SMNVEV (reference sequence). This CDR3 has 17 residues. The CDR3 nucleotides read TGTGCCAGCAGTTTATCGTACCGGGACACGATCTCCTACGAGCAGTACTTC. It specifies CASSLSYRDTISYEQYF.

V usage is TRBV27 and J usage is TRBJ1-3; possible D gene TRBD1, 5 bases. Germline V gene data show CDR1 as MNHEY and CDR2 as SMNVEV (reference sequence). CDR3 length: 17 amino acids. V was trimmed by 6 bases and J by 0 bases, leaving 18 bases between them. CDR3 DNA sequence: TGTGCCAGCAGCTCGAGGAGGGACCCTGCCTCTGGAAACACCATATATTTT. It specifies CASSSRRDPASGNTIYF.

This sequence joins TRBV6-5 and TRBJ2-7, with TRBD2 as a possible D gene (6 bases). The germline V gene encodes CDR1 MNHEY and CDR2 SVGAGI. The CDR3 spans 14 residues. V lost 7 bases, J lost 2 bases, and 15 bases lay in between. CDR3 loop: CASKLTGGAYEQYF. The CDR3 DNA sequence: TGTGCCAGCAAGCTGACCGGCGGGGCCTACGAGCAGTACTTC.

The rearrangement uses TRBV2 and TRBJ2-3, with D perhaps TRBD1 (6 bases). Germline V gene sequence: CDR1 SNHLY, CDR2 FYNNEI. Trimming took 1 base from V and 7 from J, leaving 21 bases between them. The CDR3 is 17 amino acids. CDR3 in amino acids: CASSEDGRGVIMYTQYF. The DNA of the CDR3 is TGTGCCAGCAGTGAAGATGGCAGGGGCGTGATTATGTATACGCAGTATTTT.

CDR3 sequence (DNA): TGTGCCAGCACCTACCAGGGGGCTCCTACCTACGAGCAGTACTTC. Its protein is CASTYQGAPTYEQYF. V is TRBV2 and J is TRBJ2-7; 8 bases line up with TRBD1. Germline CDR1 SNHLY, CDR2 FYNNEI. The CDR3 extends over 15 amino acids. V shed 7 bases and J 2 bases; nucleotides not matched to a gene: 10.

The chain is built from TRBV28 and TRBJ1-2, with TRBD1 as a possible D gene (5 bases). The CDR3 loop spans 15 amino acids. Germline CDR1 reads MDHEN; CDR2 reads SYDVKM. Deletions cut 3 bases from V and 4 bases from J, with 15 bases between. Here the CDR3 reads CASSFTGLEGYGYTF. CDR3 in DNA: TGTGCCAGCAGTTTCACAGGCCTAGAAGGCTATGGCTACACCTTC.

The chain has TRBV9 and TRBJ2-3; D gene unclear. Trimming removed 3 bases at V and 0 bases at J, with 2 bases between. The CDR3 spans 12 residues. Germline CDR1 reads SGDLS; CDR2 reads YYNGEE. The CDR3 loop reads CASSASTDTQYF. The CDR3 DNA reads as TGTGCCAGCAGCGCAAGCACAGATACGCAGTATTTT.

The DNA for the CDR3 is TGTGCCAGCAGCGTAGCCAGCTCTGGAAACACCATATATTTT. Its protein is CASSVASSGNTIYF. The chain is built from TRBV9 and TRBJ1-3, with D unresolved. The CDR3 spans 14 residues. V lost 0 bases and J 0 bases, leaving 4 bases between the germline ends. Germline V CDR1 and CDR2: SGDLS, YYNGEE.

J is TRBJ1-5 and V is TRBV28; no clear D gene. The CDR3 loop spans 12 amino acids. Trimming took off 6 bases at V and 6 bases at J, with 9 bases between the two ends. Per the germline V gene, CDR1 is MDHEN and CDR2 is SYDVKM. The CDR3 loop reads CASRRGGQPQHF. In DNA, the CDR3 is TGTGCCAGCAGGAGAGGAGGTCAGCCCCAGCATTTT.

The chain employs TRBV7-2 and TRBJ2-7; weak D call: TRBD2 (6 bases). CDR1 is SGHTA, CDR2 FQGNSA, per germline. V was pared by 3 bases and J by 3 bases, with 9 bases between. This CDR3 is built from 13 residues. The CDR3 coding sequence is TGTGCCAGCAGCTTCTCGACTAGCTACGAGCAGTACTTC. Translating gives CASSFSTSYEQYF.

The rearrangement links TRBV7-8 to TRBJ2-1; 9 bases align to TRBD2. After removal of 5 bases from V and 0 bases from J, the junction contained 5 bases not matched to a gene. The V gene's germline CDR1 is SGHVS and CDR2 FQNEAQ. CDR3 length equals 16 residues. CDR3 amino acids: CASSPRTSASYNEQFF. The CDR3 DNA reads TGTGCCAGCAGCCCCCGGACTAGCGCCTCCTACAATGAGCAGTTCTTC. The whole variable domain, filled in from reference TRBV7-8 and TRBJ2-1, reads GAGVSQSPRYKVAKRGQDVALRCDPISGHVSLFWYQQALGQGPEFLTYFQNEAQLDKSGLPSDRFFAERPEGSVSTLKIQRTQQEDSAVYLCASSPRTSASYNEQFFGPGTRLTVL.

The rearrangement links TRBV4-2 to TRBJ2-5; weak D call: TRBD2 (6 bases). There are 16 residues in the CDR3. Trimming removed 4 bases from V and 4 bases from J, with 19 bases in between. Germline assignment: CDR1 LGHNA and CDR2 YNFKEQ. This chain's CDR3 is CASSPVGGKVSETQYF. CDR3 sequence (DNA): TGTGCCAGCAGCCCGGTGGGCGGGAAGGTCTCAGAGACCCAGTACTTC.

CDR3 coding DNA: TGTGCCAGCAGCACAACAGGGGGCTTCGGGGGCTACACCTTC. It is translated as CASSTTGGFGGYTF. The chain carries TRBV7-2 and TRBJ1-2, with 9 bases identical to TRBD1. With 5 bases clipped from V and 8 bases from J, the junction kept 9 bases outside the gene matches. The CDR3 is 14 residues long. Looked up from germline, CDR1 is SGHTA and CDR2 is FQGNSA.

Comment on this clone: One end of the junction varies from germline; a read error may be responsible. CDR3 in DNA: TGTGCCAGCAGCGGACAGACCAGGCCGGCGAGCTTC. This gives the protein CASSGQTRPASF. This chain joins TRBV5-6 and TRBJ2-4, with D possibly being TRBD1 (6 bases). Germline V gene sequence: CDR1 SGHDT, CDR2 YYEEEE. CDR3 length equals 12 residues.

The chain employs TRBV7-2 and TRBJ2-5; 11 nucleotides match TRBD1. The V gene end was trimmed by 4 bases and the J gene end by 5 bases; junction bases not matched to a gene: 3. CDR3 size: 14 residues. Germline V gene lookup returns CDR1 SGHTA and CDR2 FQGNSA. Written as DNA, the CDR3 is TGTGCCAGCAGCTCTTGGGACAGGGGGGAGACCCAGTACTTC. This sequence encodes CASSSWDRGETQYF.

The J gene is TRBJ1-1, the V gene TRBV6-5; D is possibly TRBD1 (5 bases). Trimming shortened V by 6 bases and J by 0 bases, and 14 bases separated the two germline ends. This CDR3 region has 15 residues. Germline V lookup: CDR1 MNHEY, CDR2 SVGAGI. The CDR3 protein is CASRVTRVMNTEAFF. The CDR3 DNA reads as TGTGCCAGCAGAGTTACCAGGGTAATGAACACTGAAGCTTTCTTT.

The chain joins TRBV27 to TRBJ1-1; a possible D gene is TRBD1 (6 bases). With 5 bases removed from V and 4 bases from J, the gap between germline ends came to 17 bases. CDR3 length equals 15 residues. Germline V gene sequence: CDR1 MNHEY, CDR2 SMNVEV (reference sequence). The CDR3 DNA reads as TGTGCCAGCAGTCGTTTGACAGGCGAGGCCACTGAAGCTTTCTTT. Amino acid sequence: CASSRLTGEATEAFF.

The chain uses TRBV20-1 and TRBJ2-4, with 8 bases matching TRBD1. The CDR3 is made up of 15 amino acids. V lost 3 bases to trimming and J lost 4 bases; unmatched junction nucleotides: 8. Germline values: CDR1 DFQATT, CDR2 SNEGSKA (reference sequence). The CDR3 DNA sequence: TGCAGTGCTAGTCCTCACTGGACAGGGAAAAACATTCAGTACTTC. Amino acid sequence: CSASPHWTGKNIQYF.

This clone showed up just once. The chain uses TRBV7-9 and TRBJ1-1; tentatively, D is TRBD1 (5 bases). CDR1 is SEHNR and CDR2 is FQNEAQ in the germline V gene (reference sequence). The CDR3 has 15 amino acids. V lost 1 base and J 1 base, leaving 10 bases between the germline ends. The CDR3 DNA reads as TGTGCCAGCAGCTTAGGTCCCGGGGGGAACACTGAAGCTTTCTTT. Protein sequence: CASSLGPGGNTEAFF.

The V gene is TRBV12-3 or TRBV12-4, the J gene TRBJ1-1; no firm D call. V was pared by 1 base and J by 11 bases, with 8 bases between. This CDR3 comprises 11 residues. Here the CDR3 reads CASSLGGRAFF. DNA for the CDR3: TGTGCCAGCAGTTTAGGAGGGAGGGCTTTCTTT.

This clone was observed a single time. The chain has TRBV5-4 and TRBJ2-3; 10 nucleotides agree with TRBD2. This CDR3 is 16 amino acids long. Trimming removed 0 bases from V and 1 base from J; junction bases left unmatched: 2. From germline, CDR1 is SGHNT and CDR2 YYREEE (reference sequence). The CDR3 region is CASSLDGTSGTDTQYF. CDR3 DNA: TGTGCCAGCAGCTTGGATGGGACTAGCGGCACAGATACGCAGTATTTT.

The rearrangement uses TRBV2 and TRBJ1-1; D is unclear. Deletions cut 6 bases from V and 6 bases from J, with 20 bases between. Germline CDR1 reads SNHLY; CDR2 reads FYNNEI. The CDR3 spans 15 residues. The CDR3 region is CASSLERGPPSEAFF. The CDR3 nucleotides are TGTGCCAGCAGCCTAGAAAGAGGTCCCCCCTCTGAAGCTTTCTTT.

This chain links TRBV10-3 with TRBJ2-7, with 8 nucleotides matching TRBD2. CDR1 and CDR2 (germline): ENHRY, SYGVKD. The V gene end was trimmed by 0 bases and the J gene end by 2 bases; junction bases not matched to a gene: 6. The CDR3 contains 16 residues. The CDR3 DNA follows: TGTGCCATCAGTGAGTCCGGGACTAGGGATACCTACGAGCAGTACTTC. It yields the protein CAISESGTRDTYEQYF.

The rearrangement uses TRBV29-1 and TRBJ2-7; 9 positions match TRBD2. This CDR3 region has 16 residues. Trimming cost V 6 bases and J 1 base; bases outside gene matches: 13. CDR1 and CDR2 from the germline V gene are SQVTM and ANQGSEA. The CDR3 DNA sequence: TGCAGCGTAGGACTTGCGGGAGGGCCGGGTTCCTACGAGCAGTACTTC. Translation: CSVGLAGGPGSYEQYF.

The V gene is TRBV29-1, the J gene TRBJ2-3; 7 bases agree with TRBD1. The V and J ends lost 8 bases and 1 base, in that order; junction bases with no gene match: 6. The CDR3 has 13 residues. Looked up from germline, CDR1 is SQVTM and CDR2 is ANQGSEA. The CDR3 protein is CSFEGQRTDTQYF. CDR3 nucleotide sequence: TGCAGCTTCGAGGGACAGCGCACAGATACGCAGTATTTT.